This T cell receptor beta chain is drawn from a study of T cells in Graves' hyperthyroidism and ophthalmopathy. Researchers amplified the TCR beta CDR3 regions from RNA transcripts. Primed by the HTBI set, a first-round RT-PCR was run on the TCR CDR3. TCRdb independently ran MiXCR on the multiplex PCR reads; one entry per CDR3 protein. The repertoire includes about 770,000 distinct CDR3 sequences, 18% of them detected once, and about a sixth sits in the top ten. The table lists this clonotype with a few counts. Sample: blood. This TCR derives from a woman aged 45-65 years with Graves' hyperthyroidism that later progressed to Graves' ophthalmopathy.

The CDR3 loop is CASSLVGWGNTIYF. In DNA form, the CDR3 reads TGTGCCAGCAGTTTAGTAGGCTGGGGAAACACCATATATTTT. This rearrangement joins TRBV12-3 or TRBV12-4 to TRBJ1-3; D not certain. V shed 1 base and J shed 4 bases, with 8 bases lying between them. The CDR3 length is 14 residues.